The clone carrying this T cell receptor (beta chain) has just a few counts. The time point: sample taken at primary tumor resection. Whole RNA was taken from tumor, nontumor lung or frozen PBMC; it was then sequenced unsorted. This entry belongs to a study of spatial heterogeneity in lung cancer. Study information: Sequencing consistently turned up more beta-chain sequences than alpha-chain sequences. Unique TCR and UMI combinations averaged more than ten appearances each in raw reads.

The library protocol tagged each TCR cDNA with a unique molecular identifier. TCRdb re-analysed the 5' RACE reads in MiXCR, keeping a single row per CDR3 protein. The table includes roughly 39,000 distinct CDR3 sequences, around 5.8% detected once. V lost 3 bases, J lost 3 bases, and 15 bases lay in between. CDR3 length: 16 residues. The sequence came from a male donor with early-stage non-small cell lung cancer. The chain joins TRBV12-3 or TRBV12-4 to TRBJ1-5; D may be TRBD1 (6 bases). Sequencing was performed on PBMCs, taken at surgery. In DNA, the CDR3 is TGTGCCAGCAGTTTCCCCCAACAGGGAAACAATCAGCCCCAGCATTTT. Protein sequence: CASSFPQQGNNQPQHF.